These T cell receptor beta chains were read from a single sample in a study of human T cells and chemical hapten exposure. TCRdb redid the calling of the RACE reads with MiXCR, one entry per CDR3 protein. This table has roughly 90,000 distinct CDR3 sequences, under 13% appearing once. Material: whole blood, obtained in connection with sensitization to the hapten diphenylcyclopropenone (DPC). The receptors stem from a woman aged 30 to 39 with alopecia areata. Some clones in this sample may be carry-over from other donors' samples. Both conserved end residues are part of each CDR3. D genes are given only for firm matches. A row's size may be missing; if present it is once, few, many or a size class.

d_call j_call v_call clone_size cdr3_aa cdr3_nt
- TRBJ2-5 TRBV7-2 many CASSLARIDQETQYF TGTGCCAGCAGCTTAGCCAGGATAGACCAAGAGACCCAGTACTTC
TRBD2 TRBJ2-3 TRBV7-2 few CASSPWTSGSTDTQYF TGTGCCAGCAGCCCATGGACTAGCGGGAGCACAGATACGCAGTATTTT
TRBD1 TRBJ2-2 TRBV3-1 many CASTGTANTGELFF TGTGCCAGCACCGGGACAGCGAACACCGGGGAGCTGTTTTTT
TRBD2 TRBJ2-5 TRBV11-3 many CASSPGTSGQETQYF TGTGCCAGCAGCCCCGGGACTAGCGGCCAAGAGACCCAGTACTTC
- TRBJ2-7 TRBV28 - CASRTRASYEQYF TGTGCCAGCAGAACCAGGGCCTCCTACGAGCAGTACTTC
- TRBJ2-7 TRBV28 many CASSLVGPLSYEQYF TGTGCCAGCAGTTTGGTAGGGCCCCTCTCCTACGAGCAGTACTTC
TRBD2 TRBJ2-5 TRBV29-1 - CSVETSGAKTQYF TGCAGCGTTGAGACTAGCGGGGCCAAGACCCAGTACTTC
- TRBJ1-2 TRBV20-1 many CSARVIGYTF TGCAGTGCTAGAGTGATTGGCTACACCTTC
- TRBJ1-2 TRBV28 - CASSPQWGFGYTF TGTGCCAGCAGTCCCCAGTGGGGGTTTGGCTACACCTTC
- TRBJ2-1 TRBV20-1 - CSARVSSEQFF TGCAGTGCTAGAGTCTCGAGTGAGCAGTTCTTC
- TRBJ1-1 TRBV24-1 few CATSDLPGSRTEAFF TGTGCCACCAGTGATTTGCCGGGGTCTCGGACTGAAGCTTTCTTT
- TRBJ2-2 TRBV5-1 few CASSLISGPTGELFF TGCGCCAGCAGCTTGATCTCAGGGCCCACCGGGGAGCTGTTTTTT
- TRBJ1-3 TRBV20-1 - CSAPGAGLSGTIYF TGCAGTGCCCCGGGGGCGGGACTCTCGGGCACCATATATTTT
- TRBJ1-2 TRBV6-1 many CASAEGLYTF TGTGCCAGCGCGGAAGGGCTCTACACCTTC
- TRBJ2-2 TRBV7-6 few CASSLYGSGTGELFF TGTGCCAGCAGCTTATACGGGAGTGGCACCGGGGAGCTGTTTTTT
TRBD2 TRBJ2-7 TRBV29-1 many CSVDEGGSGEQYF TGCAGCGTTGACGAGGGAGGGTCAGGCGAGCAGTACTTC
TRBD1 TRBJ2-3 TRBV7-2 few CASSRNRGRTDTQYF TGTGCCAGCAGCCGGAACAGGGGGCGCACAGATACGCAGTATTTT
TRBD1 TRBJ2-1 TRBV11-2 few CASSSRDRVRNEQFF TGTGCCAGCAGCTCCCGGGACAGGGTCAGAAATGAGCAGTTCTTC